The clone carrying this TCR beta chain showed up many times. Its antigen is unidentified. This sample was taken from a study of regulatory T cells in long-lasting Graves disease. Study-wide context: Graves' disease counted as persistent after over 5 years of antithyroid drugs with positive TSH receptor antibodies.

V shed 4 bases, J shed 7 bases, and the junction held 11 bases outside the gene matches. Germline CDR1 reads MNHGY; CDR2 reads SVAAGI. This CDR3 region has 18 residues. Study-wide findings and caveats: Persistent disease favored TRBV28, TRBJ1-2 and TRBJ2-5. Accuracy could have been hurt by small sample size.

CDR3-region Arm-PCR and iRepertoire HTBI primers produced the TCR beta libraries. Original data processing: Across samples, more than 55 TRBV and more than 13 TRBJ segments were found. TCRdb reanalysed the multiplex PCR reads using MiXCR and keeps one entry per CDR3 protein. None of the V and J calls come from the authors' own analysis; TCRdb made them. The data contain roughly 430,000 distinct CDR3 sequences, over 20% of them seen just once; the ten biggest clones take up roughly an eighth. The time point here: persistent/refractory GD, antithyroid drugs over 5 years with positive TRAb. PBMCs provided the RNA from which the TCR library was made.

This chain links TRBV6-9 with TRBJ2-2; 14 bases align to TRBD2. The sequence was obtained from a female donor with Graves disease. Sequencing was performed on peripheral blood mononuclear cells (PBMCs), taken when the disease was refractory, from a patient treated with antithyroid drugs. The CDR3 region has the DNA TGTGCCAGCAGTTCGGCCGGGACTAGCGGGAGAATAGACGGGGAGCTGTTTTTT. It specifies CASSSAGTSGRIDGELFF.